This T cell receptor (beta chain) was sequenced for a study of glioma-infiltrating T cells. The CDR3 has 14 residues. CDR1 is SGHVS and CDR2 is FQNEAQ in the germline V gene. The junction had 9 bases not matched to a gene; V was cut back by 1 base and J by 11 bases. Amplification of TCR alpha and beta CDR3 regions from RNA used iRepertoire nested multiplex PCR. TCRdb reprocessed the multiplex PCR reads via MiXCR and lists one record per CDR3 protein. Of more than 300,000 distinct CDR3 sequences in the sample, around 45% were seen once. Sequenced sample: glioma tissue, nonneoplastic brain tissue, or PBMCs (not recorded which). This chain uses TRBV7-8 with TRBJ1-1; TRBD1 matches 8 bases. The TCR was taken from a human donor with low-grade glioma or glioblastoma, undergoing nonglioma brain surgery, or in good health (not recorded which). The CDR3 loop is CASSLDGQGFGAFF. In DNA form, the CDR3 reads TGTGCCAGCAGCTTAGACGGACAGGGTTTTGGTGCTTTCTTT. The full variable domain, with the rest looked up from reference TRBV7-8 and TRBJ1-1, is GAGVSQSPRYKVAKRGQDVALRCDPISGHVSLFWYQQALGQGPEFLTYFQNEAQLDKSGLPSDRFFAERPEGSVSTLKIQRTQQEDSAVYLCASSLDGQGFGAFFGQGTRLTVV.